The present TCR beta chain was sequenced within a study of CD8 T cells in Susac syndrome (dated by TCRdb to the late 2010s). In terms of the full investigation: Repertoire sequencing was used to test whether CD8+ T cell activation and differentiation in Susac syndrome was antigen driven. What the authors observed across the whole study: The number of individuals in the TCR sequencing and HLA analysis was recognized as being relatively small.

High-throughput TCR beta sequencing profiled peripheral blood CD8+ and CD4+ T cells from healthy donors, Susac syndrome patients and multiple sclerosis patients. Healthy donors were included as age- and sex-matched controls. Bulk CD8+ and CD4+ T cells were purified by magnetic negative isolation, whereas CD8+ TEMRA cells were enriched by FACS. Blood was collected in EDTA tubes and processed within 24 hours, with PBMCs isolated through density gradient centrifugation. PBMCs destined for TCR sequencing were cryopreserved in liquid nitrogen and later thawed in a 37 °C water bath. Purity of sorted or isolated CD4+, CD8+ and CD8+ TEMRA cells was at least 90%. RNA was extracted with the RNeasy kit and about 0.5 to 1 ug was reverse transcribed using random hexamers. TCR beta CDR3 regions were amplified with the immunoSEQ multiplex PCR assay covering 54 Vbeta and 13 Jbeta segments. Bias from PCR amplification was corrected by using a synthetic template baseline for primer optimization and for computational correction. The authors processed their data as follows. Reads were annotated to V, D and J genes per IMGT and analyzed with immunoSEQ Analyzer, keeping only productive sequences. To calculate clonality, Shannon entropy was normalized by log2 of the number of productive unique sequences and then subtracted from one. For each patient and control, public and private clones were evaluated among the 100 most prevalent clones. Susac-specific clones were defined as absent from healthy and MS cohorts, about 1,000 published viral clones and other ImmuneACCESS disease sequences. TCRdb applied fastp at Q25 and MiXCR to the public reads, then kept only in-frame beta chains. Rows matching on CDR3 protein sequence are summarized as one entry with the most common DNA and genes. The authors' filters were not applied to this entry. The sample has over 95,000 distinct CDR3 sequences on record, about 90% of them singletons. The leading ten clones occupy less than 0.15% of the sample.

The junction shows trimming of 5 bases on V and 6 bases on J, plus 20 bases between the germline ends. The germline V gene gives CDR1 as SGHTA and CDR2 as FQGNSA. The CDR3 spans 16 residues, from the cysteine through the phenylalanine. Just CDR3 DNA is preserved here, 48 bases in frame from base 1. Turning to this clonotype: What antigen it recognizes has not been identified. No per-base quality is available; no much larger clone lies one base away.

The sequence joins TRBV7-2 to TRBJ1-5; a tentative D match to TRBD1 spans 5 bases. Sequencing was done on a sample of CD4+ T cells from PBMCs. This receptor was obtained from a human donor in good health. The DNA sequence is as follows: TGTGCCAGCAGCCCAACGACAGCCAGTTCGGGTCAGCCCCAGCATTTT. The translation is CASSPTTASSGQPQHF.